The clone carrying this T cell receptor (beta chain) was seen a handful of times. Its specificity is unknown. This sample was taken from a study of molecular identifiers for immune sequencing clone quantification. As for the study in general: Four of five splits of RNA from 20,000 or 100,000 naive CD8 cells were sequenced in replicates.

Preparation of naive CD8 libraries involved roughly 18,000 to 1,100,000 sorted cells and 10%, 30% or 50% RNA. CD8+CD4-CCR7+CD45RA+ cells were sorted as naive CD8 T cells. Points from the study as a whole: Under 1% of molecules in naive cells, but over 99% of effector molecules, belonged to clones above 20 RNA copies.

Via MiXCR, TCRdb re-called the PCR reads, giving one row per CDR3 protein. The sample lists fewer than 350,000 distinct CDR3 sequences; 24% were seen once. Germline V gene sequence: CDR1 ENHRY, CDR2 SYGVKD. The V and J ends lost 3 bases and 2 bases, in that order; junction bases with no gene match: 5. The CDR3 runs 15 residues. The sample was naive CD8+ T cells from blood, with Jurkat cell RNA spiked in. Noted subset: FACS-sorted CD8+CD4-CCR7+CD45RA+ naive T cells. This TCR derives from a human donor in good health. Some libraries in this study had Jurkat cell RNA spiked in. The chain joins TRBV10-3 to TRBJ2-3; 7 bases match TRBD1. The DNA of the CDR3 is TGTGCCATCAGTGAAGGGACAGCCACCACAGATACGCAGTATTTT. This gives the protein CAISEGTATTDTQYF.